This T cell receptor beta chain is from a study of read filtering for tumor transcriptome and immune sequencing. Background on the study: Mean patient age was roughly 66 years, range 47 to 80; 17 male, 14 female. Whole-transcriptome libraries were prepared after DNase treatment. Per sample, TCR-region reads ranged about 4 to 10.27 million by IR-seq, roughly 75 to 1,400 by RNA-seq. Regarding the study as a whole: Without single-read clonotypes, shared clonotype proportions correlated more between IR-seq and RNA-seq.

The library was built from about 400 ng RNA with molecular barcoded adaptors for alpha/delta and beta/gamma chains. MiXCR, applied by TCRdb to the reads, yields one record per CDR3 protein. The sample yields some 30,000 distinct CDR3 sequences, roughly 18% seen once. This clonotype occurred many times. Its antigen is unidentified. The CDR3 contains 14 residues. The V and J ends lost 3 bases and 3 bases, in that order; junction bases with no gene match: 4. Germline lookup yields CDR1 DFQATT and CDR2 SNEGSKA (reference sequence). Sequenced sample: a population of CD138-negative cells sorted from bone marrow. The receptor was isolated from a donor older than 35 with multiple myeloma. The gene calls are TRBV20-1 and TRBJ2-7; 11 nucleotides match TRBD2. CDR3 region: CSARTSGAFYEQYF. The DNA of the CDR3 is TGCAGTGCTAGGACTAGCGGGGCATTCTACGAGCAGTACTTC.